This T cell receptor beta chain emerged from a study of cytomegalovirus exposure and HLA in healthy donors. Notes on this clone: The antigen is not known.

The PCR used 60 Vbeta and 13 Jbeta primers. Assay: immunoSEQ multiplex PCR; the TCRdb copy retains only in-frame clones and omits some. In the table there are some 110,000 clones, around 64% of which are singletons. CDR3 length: 15 amino acids. The junction had 5 bases not matched to a gene; V was cut back by 0 bases and J by 3 bases. CDR1 and CDR2 from the germline V gene are MNHEY and SVGAGI. General observations from the study: TCR beta chains numbering under 200 were designated cytomegalovirus-associated. In vitro experiments confirmed that three CMV-associated chains were specific for CMV antigens.

The TCR was taken from a man aged 25-40 years in good health and CMV-seropositive. Sample: PBMCs. The chain has TRBV6-5 and TRBJ2-7; 7 nucleotides line up with TRBD2. CDR3 amino acids: CASSYSLADDYEQYF. In DNA form, the CDR3 reads TGTGCCAGCAGTTACTCGCTAGCGGACGACTACGAGCAGTACTTC.